The clone carrying this T cell receptor beta chain was counted at least ten times. Its target is not known. A distinct unique molecular identifier was carried by each TCR cDNA molecule. TCRdb re-analysed the 5' RACE reads in MiXCR, keeping a single row per CDR3 protein. The sample includes some 23,000 distinct CDR3 sequences, 5.5% to 8.5% of them seen just once. This record belongs to a study of spatial heterogeneity in lung cancer. Overall study: Among detected sequences, beta-chain ones consistently exceeded alpha-chain ones in number. Notes on the study in general: Tumor TCRs that were ubiquitous and expanded showed up in blood more at resection than follow-up.

Time point meaning: sample taken at primary tumor resection. Whole RNA, isolated from tumor, nontumor lung or frozen PBMC, was sequenced without prior sorting. Donation came from some 73 patients with untreated early-stage non-small cell lung cancer. CDR1 ENHRY and CDR2 SYGVKD come from the germline V gene. This CDR3 comprises 14 residues. V shed 6 bases and J 5 bases; nucleotides not matched to a gene: 6. The material sequenced was PBMCs, taken at surgery. This sequence joins TRBV10-3 and TRBJ2-1; 8 bases align to TRBD2. The sequence came from a male donor with early-stage non-small cell lung cancer. The DNA of the CDR3 is TGTGCCATCAGGGAGCGGGAGTACGACAATGAGCAGTTCTTC. It specifies CAIREREYDNEQFF.